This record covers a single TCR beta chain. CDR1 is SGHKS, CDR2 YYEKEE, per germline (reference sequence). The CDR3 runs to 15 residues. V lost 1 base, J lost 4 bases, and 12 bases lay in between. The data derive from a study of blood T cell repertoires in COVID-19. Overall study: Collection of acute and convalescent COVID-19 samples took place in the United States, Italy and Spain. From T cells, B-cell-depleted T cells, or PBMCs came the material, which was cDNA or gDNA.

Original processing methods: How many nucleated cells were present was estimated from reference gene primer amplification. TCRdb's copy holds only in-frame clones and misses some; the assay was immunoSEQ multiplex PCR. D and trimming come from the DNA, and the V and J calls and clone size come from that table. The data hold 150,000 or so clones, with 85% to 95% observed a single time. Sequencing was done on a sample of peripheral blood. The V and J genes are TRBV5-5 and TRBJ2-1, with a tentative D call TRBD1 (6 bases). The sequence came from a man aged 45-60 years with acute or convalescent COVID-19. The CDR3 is CASSLSQGQYNEQFF. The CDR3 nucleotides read TGTGCCAGCAGCTTGAGTCAGGGGCAGTACAATGAGCAGTTCTTC.